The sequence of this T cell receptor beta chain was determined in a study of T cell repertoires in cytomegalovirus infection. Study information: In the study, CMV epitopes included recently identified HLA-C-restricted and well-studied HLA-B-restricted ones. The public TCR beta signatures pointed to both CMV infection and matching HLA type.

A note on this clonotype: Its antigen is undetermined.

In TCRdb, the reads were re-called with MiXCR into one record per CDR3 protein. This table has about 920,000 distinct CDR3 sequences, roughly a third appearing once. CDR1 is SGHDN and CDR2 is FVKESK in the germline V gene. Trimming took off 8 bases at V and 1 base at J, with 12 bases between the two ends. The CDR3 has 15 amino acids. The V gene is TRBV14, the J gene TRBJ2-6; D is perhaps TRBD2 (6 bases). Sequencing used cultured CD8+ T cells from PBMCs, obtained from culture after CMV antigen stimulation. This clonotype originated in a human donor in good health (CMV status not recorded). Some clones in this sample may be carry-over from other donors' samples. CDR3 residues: CASFVGGSGANVLTF. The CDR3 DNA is TGTGCCAGCTTTGTTGGGGGGTCTGGGGCCAACGTCCTGACTTTC.